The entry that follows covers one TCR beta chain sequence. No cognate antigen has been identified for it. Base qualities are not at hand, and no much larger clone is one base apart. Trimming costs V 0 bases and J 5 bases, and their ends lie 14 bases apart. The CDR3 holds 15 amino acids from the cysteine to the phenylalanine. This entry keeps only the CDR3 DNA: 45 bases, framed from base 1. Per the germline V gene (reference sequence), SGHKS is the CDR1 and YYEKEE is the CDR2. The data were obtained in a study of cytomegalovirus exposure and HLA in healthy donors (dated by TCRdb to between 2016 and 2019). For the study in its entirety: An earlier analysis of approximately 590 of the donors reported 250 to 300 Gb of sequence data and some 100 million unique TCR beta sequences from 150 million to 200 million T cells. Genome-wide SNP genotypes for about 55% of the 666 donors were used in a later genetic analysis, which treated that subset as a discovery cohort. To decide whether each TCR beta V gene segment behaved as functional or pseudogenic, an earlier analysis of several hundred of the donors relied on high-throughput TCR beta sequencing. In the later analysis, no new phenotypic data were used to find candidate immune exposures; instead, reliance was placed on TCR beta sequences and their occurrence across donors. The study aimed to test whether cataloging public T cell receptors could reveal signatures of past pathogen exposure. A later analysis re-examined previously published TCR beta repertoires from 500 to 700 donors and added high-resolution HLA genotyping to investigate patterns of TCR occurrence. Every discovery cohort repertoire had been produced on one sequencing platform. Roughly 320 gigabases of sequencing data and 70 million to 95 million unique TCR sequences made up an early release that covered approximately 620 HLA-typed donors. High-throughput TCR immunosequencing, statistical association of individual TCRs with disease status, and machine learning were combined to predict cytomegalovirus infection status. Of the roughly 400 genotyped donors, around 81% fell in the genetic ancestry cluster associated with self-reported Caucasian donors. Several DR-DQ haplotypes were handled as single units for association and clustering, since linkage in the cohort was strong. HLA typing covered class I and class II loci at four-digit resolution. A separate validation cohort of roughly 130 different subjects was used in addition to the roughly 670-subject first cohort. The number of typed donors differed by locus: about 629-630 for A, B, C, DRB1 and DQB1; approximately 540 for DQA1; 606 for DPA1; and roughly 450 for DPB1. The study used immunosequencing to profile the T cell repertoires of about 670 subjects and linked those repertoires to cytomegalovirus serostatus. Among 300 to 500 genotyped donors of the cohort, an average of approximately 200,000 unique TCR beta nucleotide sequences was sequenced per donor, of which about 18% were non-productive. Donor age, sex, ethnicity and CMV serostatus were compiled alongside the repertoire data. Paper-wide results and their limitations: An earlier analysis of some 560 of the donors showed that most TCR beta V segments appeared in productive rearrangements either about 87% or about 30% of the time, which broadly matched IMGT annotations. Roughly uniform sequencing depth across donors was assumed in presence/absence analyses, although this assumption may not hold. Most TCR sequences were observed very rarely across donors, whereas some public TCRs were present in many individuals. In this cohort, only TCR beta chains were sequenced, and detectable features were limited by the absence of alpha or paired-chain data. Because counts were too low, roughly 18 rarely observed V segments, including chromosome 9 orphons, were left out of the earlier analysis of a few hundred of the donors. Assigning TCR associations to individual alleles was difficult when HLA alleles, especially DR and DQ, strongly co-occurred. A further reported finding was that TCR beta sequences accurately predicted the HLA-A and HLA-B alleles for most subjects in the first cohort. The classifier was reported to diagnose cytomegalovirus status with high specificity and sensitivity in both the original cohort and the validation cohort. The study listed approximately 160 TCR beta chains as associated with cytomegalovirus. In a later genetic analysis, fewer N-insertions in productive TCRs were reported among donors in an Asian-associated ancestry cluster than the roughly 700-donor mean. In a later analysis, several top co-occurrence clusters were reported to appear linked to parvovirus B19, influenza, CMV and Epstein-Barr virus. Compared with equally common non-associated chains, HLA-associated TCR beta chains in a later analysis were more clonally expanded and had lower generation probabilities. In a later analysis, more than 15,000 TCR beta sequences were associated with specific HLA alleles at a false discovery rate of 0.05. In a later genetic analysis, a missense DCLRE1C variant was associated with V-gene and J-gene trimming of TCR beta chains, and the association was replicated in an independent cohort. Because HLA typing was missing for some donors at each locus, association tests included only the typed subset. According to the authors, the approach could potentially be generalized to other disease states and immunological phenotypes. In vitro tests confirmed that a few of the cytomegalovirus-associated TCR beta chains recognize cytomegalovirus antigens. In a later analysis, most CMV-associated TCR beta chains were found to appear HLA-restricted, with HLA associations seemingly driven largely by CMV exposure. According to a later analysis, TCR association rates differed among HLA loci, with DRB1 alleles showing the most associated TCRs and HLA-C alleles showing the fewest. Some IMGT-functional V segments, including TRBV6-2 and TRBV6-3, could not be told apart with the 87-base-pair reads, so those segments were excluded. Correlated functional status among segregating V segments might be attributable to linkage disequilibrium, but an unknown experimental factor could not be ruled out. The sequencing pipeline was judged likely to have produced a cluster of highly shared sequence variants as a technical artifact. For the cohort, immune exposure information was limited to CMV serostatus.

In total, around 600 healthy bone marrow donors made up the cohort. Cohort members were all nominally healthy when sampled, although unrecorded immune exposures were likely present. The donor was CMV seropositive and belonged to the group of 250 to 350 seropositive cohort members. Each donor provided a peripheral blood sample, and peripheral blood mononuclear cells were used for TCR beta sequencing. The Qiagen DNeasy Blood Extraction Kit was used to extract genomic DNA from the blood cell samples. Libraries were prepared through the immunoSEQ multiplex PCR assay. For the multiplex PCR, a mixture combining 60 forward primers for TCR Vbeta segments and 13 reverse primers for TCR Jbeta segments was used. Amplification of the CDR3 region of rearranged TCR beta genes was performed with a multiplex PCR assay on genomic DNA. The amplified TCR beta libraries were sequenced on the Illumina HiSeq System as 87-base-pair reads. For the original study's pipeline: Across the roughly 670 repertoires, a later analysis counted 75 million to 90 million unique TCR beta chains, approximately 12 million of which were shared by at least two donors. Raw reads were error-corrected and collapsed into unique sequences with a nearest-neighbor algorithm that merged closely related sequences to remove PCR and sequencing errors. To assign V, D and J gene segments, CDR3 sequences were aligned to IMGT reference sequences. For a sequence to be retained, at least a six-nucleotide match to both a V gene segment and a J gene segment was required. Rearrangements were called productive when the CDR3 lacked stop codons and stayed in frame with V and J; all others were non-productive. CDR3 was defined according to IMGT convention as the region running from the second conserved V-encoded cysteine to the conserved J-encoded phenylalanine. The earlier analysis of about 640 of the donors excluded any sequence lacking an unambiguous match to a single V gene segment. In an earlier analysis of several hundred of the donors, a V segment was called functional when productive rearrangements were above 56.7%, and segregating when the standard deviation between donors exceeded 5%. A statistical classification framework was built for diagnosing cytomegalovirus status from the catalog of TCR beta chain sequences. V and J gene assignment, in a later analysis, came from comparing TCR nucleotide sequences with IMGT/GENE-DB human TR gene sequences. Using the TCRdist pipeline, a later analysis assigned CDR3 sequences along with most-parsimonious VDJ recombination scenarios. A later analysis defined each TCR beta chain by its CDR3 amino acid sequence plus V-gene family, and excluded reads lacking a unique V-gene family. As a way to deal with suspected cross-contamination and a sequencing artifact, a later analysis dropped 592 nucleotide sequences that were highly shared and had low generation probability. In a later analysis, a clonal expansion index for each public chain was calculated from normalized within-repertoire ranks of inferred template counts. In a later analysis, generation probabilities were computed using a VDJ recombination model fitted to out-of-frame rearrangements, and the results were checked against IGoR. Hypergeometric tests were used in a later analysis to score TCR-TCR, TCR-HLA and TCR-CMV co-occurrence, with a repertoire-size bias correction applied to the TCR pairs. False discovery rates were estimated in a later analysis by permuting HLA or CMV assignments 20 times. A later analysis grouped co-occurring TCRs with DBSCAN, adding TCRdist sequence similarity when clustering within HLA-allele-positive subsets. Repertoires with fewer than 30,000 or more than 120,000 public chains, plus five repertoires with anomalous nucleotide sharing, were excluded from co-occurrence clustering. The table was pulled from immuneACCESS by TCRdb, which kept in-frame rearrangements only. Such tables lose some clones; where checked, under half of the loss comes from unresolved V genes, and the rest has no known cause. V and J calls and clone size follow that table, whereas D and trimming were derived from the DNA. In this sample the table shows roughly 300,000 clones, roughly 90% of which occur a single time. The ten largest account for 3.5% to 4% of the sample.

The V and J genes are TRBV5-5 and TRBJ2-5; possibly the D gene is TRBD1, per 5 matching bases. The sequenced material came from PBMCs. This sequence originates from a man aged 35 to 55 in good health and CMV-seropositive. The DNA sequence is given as TGTGCCAGCAGCTTGGCGATAGGGGATTGGGAGACCCAGTACTTC. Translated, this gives CASSLAIGDWETQYF.